This T cell receptor (beta chain) was found in a study of blood T cells in healthy people across ages. A second PCR, run for roughly 7 to 12 cycles, used a sample-barcoded 5' primer plus a J-beta primer mix. TCRdb re-derived calls from the 5' RACE reads in MiXCR, one entry per CDR3 protein. This sample has a few hundred thousand distinct CDR3 sequences, with approximately 47% found just once. This clonotype was sampled from a man aged 60-69 years in good health. Sequences were obtained from blood.

The CDR3 here is CAISESQGSTDTQYF. The CDR3 bases are TGTGCCATCAGTGAGAGTCAGGGAAGCACAGATACGCAGTATTTT. This chain connects TRBV10-3 to TRBJ2-3, with D maybe TRBD1 (5 bases). The germline V and J ends were trimmed by 2 bases and 0 bases, with 9 bases remaining between them. Germline CDR1 and CDR2: ENHRY and SYGVKD. This CDR3 is built from 15 residues.